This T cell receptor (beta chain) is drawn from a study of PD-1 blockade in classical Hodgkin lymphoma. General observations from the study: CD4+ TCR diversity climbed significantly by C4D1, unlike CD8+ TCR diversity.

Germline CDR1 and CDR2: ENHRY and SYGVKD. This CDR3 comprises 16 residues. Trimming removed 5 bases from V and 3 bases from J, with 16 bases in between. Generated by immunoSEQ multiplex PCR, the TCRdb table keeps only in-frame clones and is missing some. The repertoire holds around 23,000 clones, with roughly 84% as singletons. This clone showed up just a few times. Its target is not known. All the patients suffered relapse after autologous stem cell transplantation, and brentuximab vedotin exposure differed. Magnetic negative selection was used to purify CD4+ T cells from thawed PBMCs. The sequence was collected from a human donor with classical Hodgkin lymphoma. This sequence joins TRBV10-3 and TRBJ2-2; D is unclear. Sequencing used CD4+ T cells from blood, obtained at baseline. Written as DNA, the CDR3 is TGTGCCATCAGTAAAAACCCCCGGACGGACACCGGGGAGCTGTTTTTT. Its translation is CAISKNPRTDTGELFF.